This TCR beta chain came from a study of T cell repertoires in cytomegalovirus infection. Background on the study: Public TCR beta signatures provided an indication of both CMV infection and a matching HLA type. Study-level points and caveats: It was HLA-C-restricted CMV-specific TCR beta clonotypes that dominated the response ex vivo. Identification of carriers of CMV plus the relevant HLA was achieved through cumulative public TCR beta family frequency.

Points on this clonotype: What it binds is not known.

From germline, CDR1 is SGHAT and CDR2 FQNNGV. Between the trimmed V and J ends, which lost 4 bases and 2 bases, there was a span of 9 bases. The CDR3 has 15 residues. In TCRdb, the reads were re-called with MiXCR into one record per CDR3 protein. Of hundreds of thousands of distinct CDR3 sequences detected, 31% appear once; the ten largest clones hold around 13%. This sequence joins TRBV11-2 and TRBJ2-6, with a possible D match to TRBD1 (6 bases). This TCR derives from a human donor in good health (CMV status not recorded). Some clones in this sample may be carry-over from other donors' samples. Sequencing input: PBMCs. CDR3 sequence (DNA): TGTGCCAGCAGCTCCAGGGGACCTGGGGCCAACGTCCTGACTTTC. Residues: CASSSRGPGANVLTF. The full variable domain, its missing parts supplied by reference TRBV11-2 and TRBJ2-6, is EAGVAQSPRYKIIEKRQSVAFWCNPISGHATLYWYQQILGQGPKLLIQFQNNGVVDDSQLPKDRFSAERLKGVDSTLKIQPAKLEDSAVYLCASSSRGPGANVLTFGAGSRLTVL.